This TCR beta chain emerged from a study of CD8 T cells in Susac syndrome. With random hexamers, roughly 0.45 to 1 ug RNA was reverse transcribed. It was immunoSEQ multiplex PCR that amplified TCR beta CDR3 across 54 Vbeta and 13 Jbeta. TCRdb fed the immunoSEQ multiplex PCR reads into MiXCR, producing one record per CDR3 protein. The repertoire holds about 300,000 distinct CDR3 sequences, roughly 90% seen once, with around 0.18% in the top ten. CD8+ and CD4+ blood T cells underwent TCR beta sequencing. Germline V gives CDR1 MNHNY, CDR2 SVGAGI (reference sequence). The V end lost 2 bases, the J end lost 4 bases, and 14 bases lay between the germline ends. The CDR3 spans 15 residues.

The receptor was derived from a human donor with multiple sclerosis. This sequence joins TRBV6-6 and TRBJ1-2; unclear D gene. The sequenced sample was CD8+ T cells from PBMCs. In DNA form, the CDR3 reads TGTGCCAGCAGTTACGATCCGGGAGCTAGCTATGGCTACACCTTC. Protein product: CASSYDPGASYGYTF.